A selection of T cell receptor beta chains follows, all from one sample in a study of Ad26.COV2.S vaccination and SARS-CoV-2 variants. Assay used: immunoSEQ multiplex PCR; TCRdb lists only in-frame clones, some missing. The repertoire holds approximately 410,000 clones, around 92% seen once, with more than 1.5% in the top ten. This sample comprised peripheral blood, obtained in a trial of Ad26.COV2.S vaccine versus placebo. Receptors were obtained from a person aged 18-60 years who received the Ad26.COV2.S COVID-19 vaccine or a placebo. Each CDR3 is given with its conserved first and last residue. The D gene is left open where the match is weak. Clone size is shown for a subset of rows, as once, few, many or a class of expanded clone.

TRBV19	TRBJ2-1	TRBD2	NA	CASSPGTSGGTWSNEQFF	TGTGCCAGTAGTCCCGGGACTAGCGGGGGTACCTGGTCCAATGAGCAGTTCTTC
TRBV29-1	TRBJ2-5	NA	once	CSVLKTAAETQYF	TGCAGCGTTCTCAAGACAGCCGCTGAGACCCAGTACTTC
TRBV5-1	TRBJ1-2	TRBD1	NA	CASSPGTGTFYGYTF	TGCGCCAGCAGCCCCGGGACAGGCACTTTCTATGGCTACACCTTC
TRBV4-3	TRBJ2-7	TRBD1	NA	CASSQGDRASYEQYF	TGCGCCAGCAGCCAAGGGGACAGGGCCAGTTACGAGCAGTACTTC
TRBV11-2	TRBJ2-2	TRBD1	NA	CASPSPGTGGGGTGELFF	TGTGCCAGCCCCTCCCCCGGGACAGGGGGAGGTGGCACCGGGGAGCTGTTTTTT
TRBV5-1	TRBJ1-6	TRBD1	NA	CASSTETGGDSPLHF	TGCGCCAGCAGCACCGAGACAGGGGGCGATTCACCCCTCCACTTT
TRBV18	TRBJ2-1	TRBD2	NA	CASSAGTSGYNEQFF	TGTGCCAGCTCAGCCGGGACTAGCGGTTACAATGAGCAGTTCTTC
TRBV7-9	TRBJ1-2	NA	NA	CASSLPGEGYGYTF	TGTGCCAGCAGCTTACCAGGGGAGGGCTATGGCTACACCTTC
TRBV7-2	TRBJ2-1	NA	few	CASNLRSAANEQFF	TGTGCCAGCAACTTGCGTAGCGCTGCCAATGAGCAGTTCTTC
TRBV11-2	TRBJ2-7	NA	NA	CASSSPYSYEQYF	TGTGCCAGCAGCTCTCCTTATTCCTACGAGCAGTACTTC
TRBV7-2	TRBJ2-5	TRBD2	NA	CASSLALAGGLETQYF	TGTGCCAGCAGCTTAGCCCTAGCGGGGGGGCTTGAGACCCAGTACTTC
TRBV30	TRBJ2-7	TRBD2	NA	CAWRGEHYEQYF	TGTGCCTGGCGGGGGGAGCACTACGAGCAGTACTTC
TRBV18	TRBJ2-7	NA	NA	CASSSRNEQYF	TGTGCCAGCTCATCACGGAACGAGCAGTACTTC
TRBV6-5	TRBJ2-3	TRBD1	NA	CASSYQQGIDTQYF	TGTGCCAGCAGTTACCAACAGGGGATAGATACGCAGTATTTT